What follows describes a single T cell receptor beta chain. Its antigen specificity is not known. Per-nucleotide qualities are absent, and no much larger clonotype sits a single base away. The source of the sample is a study of CD8 T cells in Susac syndrome (dated by TCRdb to the late 2010s). Concerning the study at large: Repertoire sequencing was used to test whether CD8+ T cell activation and differentiation in Susac syndrome was antigen driven. The clonality of the CD8+ T cell repertoire was compared across 12 healthy donors, around 14 Susac syndrome patients and under 18 multiple sclerosis patients.

RNA was extracted with the RNeasy kit and roughly 0.45 to 1 ug was reverse transcribed using random hexamers. TCR beta CDR3 regions were amplified with the immunoSEQ multiplex PCR assay covering 54 Vbeta and 13 Jbeta segments. PCR amplification bias was corrected using a synthetic template baseline for primer optimization and computational correction. Concerning the study's data processing: Reads were annotated to V, D and J genes according to IMGT and were analyzed with immunoSEQ Analyzer, with only productive sequences retained. Clonality was computed as one minus Shannon entropy normalized by log2 of the number of productive unique sequences. Public and private clones were assessed among the 100 most prevalent clones of each patient and control. Clones were defined as Susac-specific if absent from the healthy and MS cohorts, from 900 to 1,200 published viral clones and from other ImmuneACCESS disease sequences. TCRdb cleaned the public reads at Q25 with fastp, built clones with MiXCR and kept in-frame beta chains. Entries are consolidated by CDR3 protein sequence, retaining the most common genes and DNA. TCRdb, not the original authors, processed these V and J calls. The sample records approximately 300,000 distinct CDR3 sequences, about nine tenths of which are singletons. The ten biggest clones cover around 0.2% of the sample.

Peripheral blood CD8+ and CD4+ T cells from healthy donors, Susac syndrome patients and multiple sclerosis patients were profiled by high-throughput TCR beta sequencing. The multiple sclerosis controls were treatment-naive patients who had stable or active relapsing-remitting disease and met the revised McDonald criteria. Bulk CD8+ and CD4+ T cells were purified by magnetic negative isolation, while CD8+ TEMRA cells were enriched using FACS. Blood was collected in EDTA tubes and processed within 24 hours, with PBMCs isolated through density gradient centrifugation. PBMCs destined for TCR sequencing were cryopreserved in liquid nitrogen and later thawed in a 37 °C water bath. Purity of sorted or isolated CD4+, CD8+ and CD8+ TEMRA cells was at least 90%. Broad study findings and their caveats: The number of individuals in the TCR sequencing and HLA analysis was acknowledged as relatively small.

CDR1 is given as MNHEY and CDR2 as SMNVEV, both from the germline V gene (reference sequence). From cysteine to phenylalanine, the CDR3 is 14 amino acids long. Just the 42-base CDR3 DNA is kept, in frame starting at base 1. V is pared back by 4 bases and J by 4 bases, with 13 bases lying between the germline termini. The specimen was CD8+ T cells from PBMCs. The receptor chain draws on TRBV27 and TRBJ1-2; the D gene is possibly TRBD1, with 5 bases matching. This clonotype originated in a human donor with multiple sclerosis. The sequence in DNA is TGTGCCAGCAGTTCCAGACGGGGGGTCTATGGCTACACCTTC. It encodes CASSSRRGVYGYTF.